The 2 T cell receptor beta chains in this list originate from one sample, sequenced in a study of CD8+ T cells in alopecia areata. The authors extracted RNA and reverse transcribed it into cDNA as the sequencing template. The assay was immunoSEQ multiplex PCR, and TCRdb's table has in-frame clones only and misses some. This table has over 70,000 clones, around 60% appearing once. Sample treatment: oral pan-JAK inhibitor, 5-10 mg twice daily. The source material was CD8+ T cells sorted from blood, sampled at week 24, from a patient treated with tofacitinib. Receptor source: a human donor with alopecia areata.

The V call is TRBV27, the J call TRBJ2-1, with TRBD1 as a possible D gene (6 bases). V lost 5 bases, J lost 5 bases, and 22 bases lay in between. The CDR3 is made up of 17 amino acids. Germline assignment: CDR1 MNHEY and CDR2 SMNVEV (reference sequence). The CDR3 is CASSHPPGTSYNNEQFF. The CDR3 nucleotides read TGTGCCAGCAGTCATCCCCCAGGGACAAGTTACAACAATGAGCAGTTCTTC.

The J gene is TRBJ1-2, the V gene TRBV4-3; weak D call: TRBD1 (5 bases). This CDR3 contains 18 residues. Trimming shortened V by 1 base and J by 6 bases, and 24 bases separated the two germline ends. The germline V gene has CDR1 LGHNA and CDR2 YSLEER. CDR3 region: CASSQASSILDYRHGYTF. CDR3 sequence (DNA): TGCGCCAGCAGCCAAGCATCCTCCATTTTAGATTACAGGCATGGCTACACCTTC.